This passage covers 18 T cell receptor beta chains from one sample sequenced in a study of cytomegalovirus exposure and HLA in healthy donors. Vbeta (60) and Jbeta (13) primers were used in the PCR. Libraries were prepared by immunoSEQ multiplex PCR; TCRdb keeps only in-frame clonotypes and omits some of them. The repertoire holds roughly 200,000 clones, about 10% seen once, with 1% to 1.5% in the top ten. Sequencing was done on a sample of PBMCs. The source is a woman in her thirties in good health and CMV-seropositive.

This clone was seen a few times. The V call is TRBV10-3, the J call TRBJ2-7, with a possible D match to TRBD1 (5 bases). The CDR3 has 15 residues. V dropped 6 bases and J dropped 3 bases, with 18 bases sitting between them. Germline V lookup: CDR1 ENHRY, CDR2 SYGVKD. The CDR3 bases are TGTGCCATCAGCCTAGACAGTTCCCCTTACTACGAGCAGTACTTC. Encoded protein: CAISLDSSPYYEQYF.

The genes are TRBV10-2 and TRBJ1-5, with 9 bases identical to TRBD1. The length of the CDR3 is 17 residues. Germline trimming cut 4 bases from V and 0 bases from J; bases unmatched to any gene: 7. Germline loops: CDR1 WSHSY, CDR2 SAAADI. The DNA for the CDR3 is TGCGCCAGCAGTGGGCAAGGACAGGGGTATAGCAATCAGCCCCAGCATTTT. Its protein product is CASSGQGQGYSNQPQHF.

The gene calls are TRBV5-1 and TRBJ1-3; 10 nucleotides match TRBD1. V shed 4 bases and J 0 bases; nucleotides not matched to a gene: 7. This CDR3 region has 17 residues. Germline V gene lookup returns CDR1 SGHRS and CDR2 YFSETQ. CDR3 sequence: CASSGGTGALSGNTIYF. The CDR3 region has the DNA TGCGCCAGCAGCGGGGGGACAGGGGCCCTCTCTGGAAACACCATATATTTT.

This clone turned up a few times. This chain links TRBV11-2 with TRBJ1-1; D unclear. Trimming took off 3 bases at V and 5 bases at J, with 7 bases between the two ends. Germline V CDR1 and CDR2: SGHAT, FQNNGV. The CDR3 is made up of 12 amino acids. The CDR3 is CASSFPGTEAFF. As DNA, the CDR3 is TGTGCCAGCAGCTTTCCGGGTACTGAAGCTTTCTTT.

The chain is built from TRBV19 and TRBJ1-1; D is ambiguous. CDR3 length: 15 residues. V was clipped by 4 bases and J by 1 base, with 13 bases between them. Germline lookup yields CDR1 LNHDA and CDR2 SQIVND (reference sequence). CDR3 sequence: CASSTRPNSNTEAFF. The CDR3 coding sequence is TGTGCCAGTAGTACCCGCCCTAATTCGAACACTGAAGCTTTCTTT.

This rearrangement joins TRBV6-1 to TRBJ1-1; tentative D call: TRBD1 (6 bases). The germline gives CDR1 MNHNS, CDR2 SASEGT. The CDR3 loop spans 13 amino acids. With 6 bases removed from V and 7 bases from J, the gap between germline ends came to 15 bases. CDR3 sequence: CASRGYRAGEAFF. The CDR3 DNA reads TGTGCCAGCAGGGGATACAGGGCCGGTGAAGCTTTCTTT.

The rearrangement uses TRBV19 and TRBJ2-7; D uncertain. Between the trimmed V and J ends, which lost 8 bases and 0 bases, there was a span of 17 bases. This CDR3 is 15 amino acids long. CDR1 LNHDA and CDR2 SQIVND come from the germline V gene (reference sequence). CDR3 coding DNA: TGTGCCAGTTCTGCCGCGGTTCCCAGCTCCTACGAGCAGTACTTC. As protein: CASSAAVPSSYEQYF. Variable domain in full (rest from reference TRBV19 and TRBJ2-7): DGGITQSPKYLFRKEGQNVTLSCEQNLNHDAMYWYRQDPGQGLRLIYYSQIVNDFQKGDIAEGYSVSREKKESFPLTVTSAQKNPTAFYLCASSAAVPSSYEQYFGPGTRLTVT.

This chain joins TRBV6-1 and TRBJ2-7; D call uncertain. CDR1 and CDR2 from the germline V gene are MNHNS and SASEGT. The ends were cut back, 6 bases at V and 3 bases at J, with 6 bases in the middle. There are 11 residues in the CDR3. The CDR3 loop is CASRELYEQYF. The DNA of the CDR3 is TGTGCCAGCAGGGAACTCTACGAGCAGTACTTC.

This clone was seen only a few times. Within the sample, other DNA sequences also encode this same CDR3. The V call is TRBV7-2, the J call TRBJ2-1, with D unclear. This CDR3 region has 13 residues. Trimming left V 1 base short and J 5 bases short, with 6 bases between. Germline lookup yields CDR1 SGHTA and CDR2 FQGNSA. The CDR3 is CASSLGQNNEQFF. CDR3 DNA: TGTGCCAGCAGCTTAGGGCAGAACAATGAGCAGTTCTTC. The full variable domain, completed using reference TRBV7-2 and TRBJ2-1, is GAGVSQSPSNKVTEKGKDVELRCDPISGHTALYWYRQSLGQGLEFLIYFQGNSAPDKSGLPSDRFSAERTGGSVSTLTIQRTQQEDSAVYLCASSLGQNNEQFFGPGTRLTVL.

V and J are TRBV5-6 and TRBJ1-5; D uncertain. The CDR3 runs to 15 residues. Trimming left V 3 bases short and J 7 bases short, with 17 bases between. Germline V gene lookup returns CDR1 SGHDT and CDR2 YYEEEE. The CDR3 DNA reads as TGTGCCAGCAGCTCTGGATCGGTCGGAGGACAGCCCCAGCATTTT. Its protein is CASSSGSVGGQPQHF.

The CDR3 coding sequence is TGTGCCAGCAGTGAATTCCCGGGGGACACTGAAGCTTTCTTT. It translates to CASSEFPGDTEAFF. This sequence joins TRBV2 and TRBJ1-1; a weak D match, TRBD1 (5 bases). Germline CDR1 and CDR2: SNHLY and FYNNEI. The CDR3 sequence is 14 residues long. V lost 2 bases, J lost 3 bases, and 10 bases lay in between.

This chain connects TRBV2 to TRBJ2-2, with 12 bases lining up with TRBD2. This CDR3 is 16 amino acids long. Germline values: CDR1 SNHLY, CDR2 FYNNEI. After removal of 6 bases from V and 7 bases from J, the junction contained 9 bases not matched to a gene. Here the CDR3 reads CASRPRLAGEIGELFF. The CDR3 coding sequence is TGTGCCAGCAGGCCACGACTAGCGGGAGAAATCGGGGAGCTGTTTTTT. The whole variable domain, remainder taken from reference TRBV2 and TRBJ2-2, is EPEVTQTPSHQVTQMGQEVILRCVPISNHLYFYWYRQILGQKVEFLVSFYNNEISEKSEIFDDQFSVERPDGSNFTLKIRSTKLEDSAMYFCASRPRLAGEIGELFFGEGSRLTVL.

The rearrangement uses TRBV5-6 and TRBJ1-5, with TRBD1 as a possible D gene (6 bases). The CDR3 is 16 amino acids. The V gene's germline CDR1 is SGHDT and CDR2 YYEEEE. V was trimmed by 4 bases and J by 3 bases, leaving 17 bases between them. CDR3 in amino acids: CASSLIGQFHNQPQHF. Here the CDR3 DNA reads TGTGCCAGCAGCCTCATCGGACAGTTCCACAATCAGCCCCAGCATTTT.

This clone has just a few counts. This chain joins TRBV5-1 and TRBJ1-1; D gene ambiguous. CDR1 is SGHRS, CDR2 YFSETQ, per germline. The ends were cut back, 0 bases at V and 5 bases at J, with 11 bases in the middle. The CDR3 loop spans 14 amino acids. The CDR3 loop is CASSLGLWETEAFF. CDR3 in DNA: TGCGCCAGCAGCTTGGGTTTGTGGGAGACTGAAGCTTTCTTT.

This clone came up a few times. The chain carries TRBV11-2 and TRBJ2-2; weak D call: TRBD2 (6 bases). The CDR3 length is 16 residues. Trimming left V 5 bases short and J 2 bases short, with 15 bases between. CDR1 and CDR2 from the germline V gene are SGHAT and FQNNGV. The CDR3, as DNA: TGTGCCAGCAGCCTGACTAGTCCGAGTAACACCGGGGAGCTGTTTTTT. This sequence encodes CASSLTSPSNTGELFF.

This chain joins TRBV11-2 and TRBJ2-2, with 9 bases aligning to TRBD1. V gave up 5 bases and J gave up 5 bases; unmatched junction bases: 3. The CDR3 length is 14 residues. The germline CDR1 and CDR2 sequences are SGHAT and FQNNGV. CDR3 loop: CASSRTGVTGELFF. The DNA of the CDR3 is TGTGCCAGCAGCCGGACAGGGGTTACCGGGGAGCTGTTTTTT.

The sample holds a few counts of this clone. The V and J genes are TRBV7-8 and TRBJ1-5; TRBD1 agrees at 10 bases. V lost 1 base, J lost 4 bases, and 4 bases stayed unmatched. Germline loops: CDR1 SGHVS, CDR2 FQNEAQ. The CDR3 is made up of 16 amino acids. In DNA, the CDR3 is TGTGCCAGCAGCTTAGGTTTGGGACAGGGGAATCAGCCCCAGCATTTT. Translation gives CASSLGLGQGNQPQHF.

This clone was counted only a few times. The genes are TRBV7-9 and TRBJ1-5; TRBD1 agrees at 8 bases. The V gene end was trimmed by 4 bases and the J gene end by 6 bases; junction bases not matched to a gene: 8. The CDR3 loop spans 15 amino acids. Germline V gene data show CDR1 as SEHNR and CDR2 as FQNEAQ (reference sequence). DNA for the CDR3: TGTGCCAGCAGCTCGTCGGACAGGGTGGGTCAGCCCCAGCATTTT. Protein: CASSSSDRVGQPQHF.